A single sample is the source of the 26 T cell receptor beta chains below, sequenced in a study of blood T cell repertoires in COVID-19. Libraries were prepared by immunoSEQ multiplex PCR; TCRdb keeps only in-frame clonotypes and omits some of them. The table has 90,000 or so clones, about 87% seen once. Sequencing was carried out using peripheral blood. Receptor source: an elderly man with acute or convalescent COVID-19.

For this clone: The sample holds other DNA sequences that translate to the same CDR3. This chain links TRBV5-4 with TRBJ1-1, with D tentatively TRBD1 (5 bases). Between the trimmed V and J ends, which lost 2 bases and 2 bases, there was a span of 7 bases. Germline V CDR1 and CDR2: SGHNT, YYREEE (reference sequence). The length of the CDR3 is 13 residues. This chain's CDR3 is CASSLQENTEAFF. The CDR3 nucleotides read TGTGCCAGCAGCTTACAGGAAAACACTGAAGCTTTCTTT.

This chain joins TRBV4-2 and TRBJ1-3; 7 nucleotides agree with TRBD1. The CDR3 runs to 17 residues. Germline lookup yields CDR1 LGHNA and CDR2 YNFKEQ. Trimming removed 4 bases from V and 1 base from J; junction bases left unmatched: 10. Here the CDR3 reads CASSPSGQVGSGNTIYF. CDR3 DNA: TGTGCCAGCAGCCCATCTGGACAGGTCGGGTCTGGAAACACCATATATTTT.

The DNA of the CDR3 is TGCAGTGCTAGTTCTAGGGGGATCGGATATGGCTACACCTTC. This codes for CSASSRGIGYGYTF. The chain uses TRBV20-1 and TRBJ1-2; a possible D gene is TRBD1 (6 bases). CDR1 DFQATT and CDR2 SNEGSKA come from the germline V gene (reference sequence). The CDR3 contains 14 residues. Trimming stripped 3 bases from V and 5 bases from J, with 16 bases between.

The CDR3 sequence is CASSLVGGRIQETQYF. The CDR3 coding sequence is TGCGCCAGCAGCTTGGTGGGGGGACGGATCCAAGAGACCCAGTACTTC. This chain uses TRBV5-1 with TRBJ2-5; perhaps TRBD2 as D (6 bases). Per germline, CDR1 SGHRS and CDR2 YFSETQ. V lost 0 bases, J lost 1 base, and 13 bases lay in between. The CDR3 is 16 amino acids.

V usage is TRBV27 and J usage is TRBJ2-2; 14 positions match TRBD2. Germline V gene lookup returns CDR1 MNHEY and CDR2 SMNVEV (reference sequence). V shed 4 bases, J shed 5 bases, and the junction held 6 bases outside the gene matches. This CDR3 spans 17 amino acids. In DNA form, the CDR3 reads TGTGCCAGCAGTTCCACCGGGACTAGCGGGAGAACCGGGGAGCTGTTTTTT. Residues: CASSSTGTSGRTGELFF.

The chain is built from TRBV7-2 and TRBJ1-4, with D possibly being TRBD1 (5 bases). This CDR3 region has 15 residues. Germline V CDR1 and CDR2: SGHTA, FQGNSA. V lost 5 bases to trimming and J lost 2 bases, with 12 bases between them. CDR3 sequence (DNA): TGTGCCAGCAGCCTTCGCGGGACGACTAATGAAAAACTGTTTTTT. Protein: CASSLRGTTNEKLFF.

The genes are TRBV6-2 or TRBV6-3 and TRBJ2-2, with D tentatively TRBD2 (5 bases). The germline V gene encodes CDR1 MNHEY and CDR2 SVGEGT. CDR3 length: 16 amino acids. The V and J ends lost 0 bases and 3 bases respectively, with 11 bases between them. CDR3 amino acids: CASSYSREPYTGELFF. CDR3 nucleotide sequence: TGTGCCAGCAGTTACTCGAGGGAGCCATACACCGGGGAGCTGTTTTTT.

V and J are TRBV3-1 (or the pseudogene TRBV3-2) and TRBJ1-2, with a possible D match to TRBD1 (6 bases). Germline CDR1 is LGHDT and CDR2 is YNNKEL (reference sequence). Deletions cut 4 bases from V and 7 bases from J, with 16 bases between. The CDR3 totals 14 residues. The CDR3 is CASSPRGHAGGYTF. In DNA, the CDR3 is TGTGCCAGCAGCCCCAGGGGCCACGCGGGTGGCTACACCTTC.

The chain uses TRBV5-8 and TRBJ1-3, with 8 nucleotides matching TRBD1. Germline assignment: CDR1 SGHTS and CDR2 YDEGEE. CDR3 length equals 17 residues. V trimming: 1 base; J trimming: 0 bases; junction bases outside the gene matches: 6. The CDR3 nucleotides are TGTGCCAGCAGCTTGAAGTCAGGGGGCAGCTCTGGAAACACCATATATTTT. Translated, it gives CASSLKSGGSSGNTIYF.

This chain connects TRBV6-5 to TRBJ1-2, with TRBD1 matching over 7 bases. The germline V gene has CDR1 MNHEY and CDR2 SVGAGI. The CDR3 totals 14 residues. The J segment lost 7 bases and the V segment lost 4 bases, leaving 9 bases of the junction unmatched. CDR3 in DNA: TGTGCCAGCAGTTCCCCGGACAGGACAGCTGGCTACACCTTC. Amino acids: CASSSPDRTAGYTF.

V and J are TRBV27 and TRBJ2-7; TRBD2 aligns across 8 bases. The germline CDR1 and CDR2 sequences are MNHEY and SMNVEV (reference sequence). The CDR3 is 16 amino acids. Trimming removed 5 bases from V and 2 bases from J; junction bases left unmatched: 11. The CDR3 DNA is TGTGCCAGCAGTCCCCCCTCTAGCGGGTATACCTACGAGCAGTACTTC. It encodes CASSPPSSGYTYEQYF.

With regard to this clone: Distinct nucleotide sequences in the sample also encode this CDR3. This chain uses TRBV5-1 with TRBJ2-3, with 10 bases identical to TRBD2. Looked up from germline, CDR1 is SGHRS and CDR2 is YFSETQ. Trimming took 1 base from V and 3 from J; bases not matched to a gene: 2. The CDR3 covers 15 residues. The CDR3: CASSLSGGATDTQYF. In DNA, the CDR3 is TGCGCCAGCAGCTTGAGCGGGGGGGCAACAGATACGCAGTATTTT.

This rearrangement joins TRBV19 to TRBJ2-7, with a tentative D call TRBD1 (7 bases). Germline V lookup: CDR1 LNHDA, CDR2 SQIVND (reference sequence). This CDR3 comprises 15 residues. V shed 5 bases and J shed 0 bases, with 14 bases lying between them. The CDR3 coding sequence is TGTGCCAGTAGTTCCCAGGGGGAGGTCTCCTACGAGCAGTACTTC. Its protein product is CASSSQGEVSYEQYF.

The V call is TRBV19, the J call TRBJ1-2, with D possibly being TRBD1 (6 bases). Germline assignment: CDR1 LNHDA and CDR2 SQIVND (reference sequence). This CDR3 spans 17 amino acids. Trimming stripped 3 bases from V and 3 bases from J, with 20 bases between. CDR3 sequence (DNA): TGTGCCAGTAGTATGAACCCTAGGGCGGGGGCCCACTATGGCTACACCTTC. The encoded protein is CASSMNPRAGAHYGYTF.

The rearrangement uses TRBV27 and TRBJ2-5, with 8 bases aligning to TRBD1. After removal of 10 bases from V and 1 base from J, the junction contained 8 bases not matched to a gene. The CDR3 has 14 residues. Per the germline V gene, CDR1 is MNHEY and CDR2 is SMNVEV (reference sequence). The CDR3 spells CATSRTGLQETQYF. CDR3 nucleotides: TGTGCCACCTCCCGGACAGGGCTCCAAGAGACCCAGTACTTC.

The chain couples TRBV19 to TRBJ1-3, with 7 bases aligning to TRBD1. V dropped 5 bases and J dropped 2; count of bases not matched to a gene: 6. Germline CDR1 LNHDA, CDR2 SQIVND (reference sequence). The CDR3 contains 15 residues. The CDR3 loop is CASSLYGTAGNTIYF. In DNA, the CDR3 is TGTGCCAGTAGTTTATACGGGACAGCTGGAAACACCATATATTTT.

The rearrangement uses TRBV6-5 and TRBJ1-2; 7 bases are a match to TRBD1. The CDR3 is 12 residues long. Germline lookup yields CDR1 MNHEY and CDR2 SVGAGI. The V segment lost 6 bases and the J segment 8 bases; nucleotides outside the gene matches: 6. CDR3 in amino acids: CASSGTAIGYTF. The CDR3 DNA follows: TGTGCCAGCAGCGGGACAGCTATCGGCTACACCTTC.

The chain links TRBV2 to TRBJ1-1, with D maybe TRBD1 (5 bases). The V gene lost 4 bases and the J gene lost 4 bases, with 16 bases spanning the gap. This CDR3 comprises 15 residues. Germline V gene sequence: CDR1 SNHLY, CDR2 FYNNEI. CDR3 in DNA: TGTGCCAGCAGTGGACCAGGGCGGTTGGGCACTGAAGCTTTCTTT. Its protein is CASSGPGRLGTEAFF.

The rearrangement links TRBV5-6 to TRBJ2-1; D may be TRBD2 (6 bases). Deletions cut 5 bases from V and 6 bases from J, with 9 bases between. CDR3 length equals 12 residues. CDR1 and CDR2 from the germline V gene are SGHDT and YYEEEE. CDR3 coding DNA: TGTGCCAGCAGGGGACTGGCCAATGAGCAGTTCTTC. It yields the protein CASRGLANEQFF.

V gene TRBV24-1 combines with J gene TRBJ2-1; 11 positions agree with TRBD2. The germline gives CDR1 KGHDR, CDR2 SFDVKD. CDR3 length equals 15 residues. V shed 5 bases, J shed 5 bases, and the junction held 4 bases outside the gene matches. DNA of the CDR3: TGTGCCACCAGTGCGGGGACTAGCGGAAACAATGAGCAGTTCTTC. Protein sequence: CATSAGTSGNNEQFF.

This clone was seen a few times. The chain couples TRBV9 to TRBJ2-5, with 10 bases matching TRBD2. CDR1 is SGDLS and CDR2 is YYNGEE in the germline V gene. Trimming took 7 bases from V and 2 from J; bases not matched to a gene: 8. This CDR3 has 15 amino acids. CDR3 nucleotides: TGTGCCAGCGCATGGGGTAGCGGGGGGCAAGAGACCCAGTACTTC. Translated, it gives CASAWGSGGQETQYF.

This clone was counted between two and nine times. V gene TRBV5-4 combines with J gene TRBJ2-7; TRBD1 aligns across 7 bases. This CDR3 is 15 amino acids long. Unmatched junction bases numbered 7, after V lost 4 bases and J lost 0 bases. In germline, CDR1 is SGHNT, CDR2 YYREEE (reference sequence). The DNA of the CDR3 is TGTGCCAGCAGCGCAAGGGACAGACTCTCCTACGAGCAGTACTTC. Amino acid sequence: CASSARDRLSYEQYF.

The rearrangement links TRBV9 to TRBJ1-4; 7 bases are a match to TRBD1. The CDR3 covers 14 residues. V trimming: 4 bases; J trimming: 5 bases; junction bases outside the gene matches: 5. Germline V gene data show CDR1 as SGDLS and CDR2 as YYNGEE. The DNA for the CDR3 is TGTGCCAGCAGCACCGGGACAGACAATGAAAAACTGTTTTTT. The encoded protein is CASSTGTDNEKLFF.

CDR3 DNA sequence: TGTGCCAGCAGCTTGGGAGGGACAGGGGCTGGCTACACCTTC. Its translation is CASSLGGTGAGYTF. The V and J genes are TRBV5-5 and TRBJ1-2; 10 bases fit TRBD1. CDR1 SGHKS and CDR2 YYEKEE come from the germline V gene (reference sequence). Trimming took 0 bases from V and 7 from J; bases not matched to a gene: 3. The CDR3 consists of 14 residues.

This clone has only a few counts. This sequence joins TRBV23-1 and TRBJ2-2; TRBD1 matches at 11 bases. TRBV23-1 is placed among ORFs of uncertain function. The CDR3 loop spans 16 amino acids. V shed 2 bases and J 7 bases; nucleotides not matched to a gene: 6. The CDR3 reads CASSQGTGGKGGELFF. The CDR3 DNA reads TGCGCCAGCAGTCAAGGGACAGGGGGAAAAGGCGGGGAGCTGTTTTTT.

The CDR3 coding sequence is TGTGCCAGCAGCCAAGGGAGTAGCGGGAGCCCAGAGACCCAGTACTTC. It is translated as CASSQGSSGSPETQYF. The V gene is TRBV3-1 (or the pseudogene TRBV3-2), the J gene TRBJ2-5, with 9 bases fitting TRBD2. With 1 base clipped from V and 4 bases from J, the junction kept 7 bases outside the gene matches. Per germline, CDR1 LGHDT and CDR2 YNNKEL (reference sequence). The CDR3 is 16 residues long.